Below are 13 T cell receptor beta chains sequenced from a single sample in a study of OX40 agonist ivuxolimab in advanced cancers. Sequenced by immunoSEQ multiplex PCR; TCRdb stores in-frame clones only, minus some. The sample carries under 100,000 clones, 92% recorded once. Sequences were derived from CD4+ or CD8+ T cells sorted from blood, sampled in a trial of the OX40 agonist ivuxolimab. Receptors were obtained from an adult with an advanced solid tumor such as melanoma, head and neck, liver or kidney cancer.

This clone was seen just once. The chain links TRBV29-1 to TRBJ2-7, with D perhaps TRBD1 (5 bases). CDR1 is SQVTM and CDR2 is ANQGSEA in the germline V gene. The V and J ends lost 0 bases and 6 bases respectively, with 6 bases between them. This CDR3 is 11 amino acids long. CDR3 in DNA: TGCAGCGTTGAAGAACAGGTCGAGCAGTACTTC. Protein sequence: CSVEEQVEQYF.

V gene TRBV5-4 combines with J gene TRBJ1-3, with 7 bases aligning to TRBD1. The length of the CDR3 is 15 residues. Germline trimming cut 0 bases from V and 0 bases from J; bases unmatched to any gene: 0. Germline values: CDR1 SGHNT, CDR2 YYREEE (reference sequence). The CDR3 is CASSLGDSSGNTIYF. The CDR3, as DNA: TGTGCCAGCAGCTTGGGGGACAGCTCTGGAAACACCATATATTTT.

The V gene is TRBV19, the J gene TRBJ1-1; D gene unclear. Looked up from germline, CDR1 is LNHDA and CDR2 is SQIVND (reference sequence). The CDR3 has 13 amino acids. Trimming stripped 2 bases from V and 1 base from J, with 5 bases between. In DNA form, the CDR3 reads TGTGCCAGTAGTATACGGGAGAACACTGAAGCTTTCTTT. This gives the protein CASSIRENTEAFF.

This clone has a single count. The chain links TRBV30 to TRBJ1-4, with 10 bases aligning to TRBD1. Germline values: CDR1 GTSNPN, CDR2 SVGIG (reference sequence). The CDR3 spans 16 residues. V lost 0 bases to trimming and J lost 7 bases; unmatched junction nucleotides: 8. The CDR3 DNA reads TGTGCCTGGAGTGTAAAGGGACAGGGGAACCCTGAAAAACTGTTTTTT. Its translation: CAWSVKGQGNPEKLFF.

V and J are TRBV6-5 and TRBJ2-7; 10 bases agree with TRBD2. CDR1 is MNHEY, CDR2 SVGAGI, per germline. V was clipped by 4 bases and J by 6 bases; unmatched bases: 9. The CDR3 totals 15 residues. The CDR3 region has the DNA TGTGCCAGCAGTTCCCAACTAGCGGGACTTCGCGAGCAGTACTTC. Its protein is CASSSQLAGLREQYF.

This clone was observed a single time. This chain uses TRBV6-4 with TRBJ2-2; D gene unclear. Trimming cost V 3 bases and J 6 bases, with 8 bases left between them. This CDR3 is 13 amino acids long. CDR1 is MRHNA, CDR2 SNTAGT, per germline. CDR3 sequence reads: CASSDFISGELFF. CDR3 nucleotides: TGTGCCAGCAGTGATTTCATTTCCGGGGAGCTGTTTTTT.

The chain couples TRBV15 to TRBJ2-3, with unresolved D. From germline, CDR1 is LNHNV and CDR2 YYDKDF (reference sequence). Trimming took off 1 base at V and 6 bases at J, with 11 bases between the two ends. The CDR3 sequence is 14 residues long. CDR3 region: CATSRGDRSDTQYF. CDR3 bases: TGTGCCACCAGCAGAGGTGACCGCAGCGATACGCAGTATTTT.

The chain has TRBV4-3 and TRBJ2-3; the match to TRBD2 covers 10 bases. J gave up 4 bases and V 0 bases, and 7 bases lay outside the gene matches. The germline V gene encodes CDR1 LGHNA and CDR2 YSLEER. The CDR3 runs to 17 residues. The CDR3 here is CASSQDLVAGGSDTQYF. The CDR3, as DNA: TGCGCCAGCAGCCAAGATTTGGTAGCGGGAGGATCAGATACGCAGTATTTT.

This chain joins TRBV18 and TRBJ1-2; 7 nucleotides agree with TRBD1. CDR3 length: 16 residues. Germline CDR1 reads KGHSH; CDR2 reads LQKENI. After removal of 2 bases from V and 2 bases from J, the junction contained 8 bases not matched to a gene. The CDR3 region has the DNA TGTGCCAGCTCACCAGACAGGGTTCGGCAGAACTATGGCTACACCTTC. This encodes CASSPDRVRQNYGYTF.

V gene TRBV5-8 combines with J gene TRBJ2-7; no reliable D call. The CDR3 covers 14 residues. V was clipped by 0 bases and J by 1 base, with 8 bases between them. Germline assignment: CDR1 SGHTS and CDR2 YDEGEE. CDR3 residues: CASSLGAVSYEQYF. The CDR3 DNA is TGTGCCAGCAGCTTGGGGGCCGTATCCTACGAGCAGTACTTC.

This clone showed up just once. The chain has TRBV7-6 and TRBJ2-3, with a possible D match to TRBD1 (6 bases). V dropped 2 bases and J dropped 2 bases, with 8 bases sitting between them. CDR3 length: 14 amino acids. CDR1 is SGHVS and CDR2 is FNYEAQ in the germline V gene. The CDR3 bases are TGTGCCAGCAGCTTAAGGGGGACCACAGATACGCAGTATTTT. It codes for CASSLRGTTDTQYF.

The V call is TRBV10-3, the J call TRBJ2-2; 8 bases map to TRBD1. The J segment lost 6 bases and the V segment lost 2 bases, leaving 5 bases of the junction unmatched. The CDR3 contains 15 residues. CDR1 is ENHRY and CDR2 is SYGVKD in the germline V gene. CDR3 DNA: TGTGCCATCAGTGAGGACAGGGGCTGGGCCGGGGAGCTGTTTTTT. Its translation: CAISEDRGWAGELFF.

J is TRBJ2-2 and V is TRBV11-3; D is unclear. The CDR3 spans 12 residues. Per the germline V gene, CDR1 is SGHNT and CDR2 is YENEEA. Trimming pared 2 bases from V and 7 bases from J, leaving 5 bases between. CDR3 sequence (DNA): TGTGCCAGCAGCTTATTCATCGGGGAGCTGTTTTTT. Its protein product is CASSLFIGELFF.